The sequence of this TCR beta chain was determined in a study of blood T cell repertoires in COVID-19. In the original workflow: For nucleated cells, counts were estimated from reference gene primer amplification. Sequencing was performed with immunoSEQ multiplex PCR; in TCRdb, only in-frame clones are kept and a portion is missing. That table furnishes V, J and clone size, whereas the DNA furnished D and trimming. The table lists around 150,000 clones, 84% of them singletons, with around 9.5% in the top ten. Only one count was recorded for this clone. The V segment lost 6 bases and the J segment 0 bases; nucleotides outside the gene matches: 4. The CDR3 length is 15 residues. The germline V gene has CDR1 SGHAT and CDR2 FQNNGV.

The source material was peripheral blood. The origin of this receptor is a man younger than 45 with COVID-19, enrolled during active disease. This chain uses TRBV11-2 with TRBJ2-2; 7 nucleotides line up with TRBD2. The CDR3 sequence is CASRSLASNTGELFF. DNA of the CDR3: TGTGCCAGCAGGTCACTAGCGTCGAACACCGGGGAGCTGTTTTTT.